These 22 T cell receptor beta chains share one sample of origin, sequenced in a study of early T cells in non-severe SARS-CoV-2 infection. TCRdb used MiXCR to reprocess the 5' RACE reads, holding one entry per CDR3 protein. The data show over 85,000 distinct CDR3 sequences, roughly 14% seen once. Sequenced input: whole blood. These receptor sequences come from an adult who was a healthcare worker with PCR-confirmed SARS-CoV-2 infection or an uninfected control (not recorded which).

V is TRBV5-1 and J is TRBJ1-6; D is uncertain. The CDR3 is made up of 14 amino acids. V dropped 2 bases and J dropped 8 bases, with 11 bases sitting between them. Germline CDR1 and CDR2: SGHRS and YFSETQ. CDR3 nucleotides: TGCGCCAGCAGCTTTGGGGAAGATCATTCACCCCTCCACTTT. This encodes CASSFGEDHSPLHF.

Here the CDR3 DNA reads TGCGCCAGCAGCTTGGAGGGACAGACCTACGAGCAGTACTTC. The encoded protein is CASSLEGQTYEQYF. The V gene is TRBV5-1, the J gene TRBJ2-7, with 7 bases identical to TRBD1. In germline, CDR1 is SGHRS, CDR2 YFSETQ. With V trimmed by 0 bases and J by 2 bases, 2 bases remained unmatched. The CDR3 covers 14 residues.

This chain links TRBV20-1 with TRBJ2-1; TRBD2 matches 8 bases. CDR1 is DFQATT and CDR2 is SNEGSKA in the germline V gene (reference sequence). This CDR3 region has 15 residues. J was trimmed by 5 bases and V by 1 base; bases with no gene match: 7. The CDR3 is CSARVGAGEDNEQFF. CDR3 DNA sequence: TGCAGTGCTAGAGTTGGAGCGGGAGAAGACAATGAGCAGTTCTTC.

Only a few counts were recorded for this clonotype. J is TRBJ1-1 and V is TRBV7-9, with a weak D call TRBD1 (6 bases). V was shortened by 5 bases and J by 6 bases, with 19 bases between the two germline ends. CDR1 is SEHNR and CDR2 is FQNEAQ in the germline V gene (reference sequence). The CDR3 has 15 residues. The CDR3 DNA reads as TGTGCCAGCAGCCCGGTGGGTAAGACAGGCGCTGAAGCTTTCTTT. It specifies CASSPVGKTGAEAFF.

The chain combines TRBV30 with TRBJ2-5; D ambiguous. CDR1 GTSNPN and CDR2 SVGIG come from the germline V gene (reference sequence). The V end lost 0 bases, the J end lost 2 bases, and 7 bases lay between the germline ends. The CDR3 is 13 residues long. The CDR3 loop reads CAWSVGIQETQYF. DNA of the CDR3: TGTGCCTGGAGTGTGGGTATACAAGAGACCCAGTACTTC.

The gene calls are TRBV30 and TRBJ2-2; D remains unclear. V lost 4 bases, J lost 1 base, and 7 bases lay in between. There are 13 residues in the CDR3. The germline V gene has CDR1 GTSNPN and CDR2 SVGIG (reference sequence). Here the CDR3 DNA reads TGTGCCTGGACGGGCCAGAACACCGGGGAGCTGTTTTTT. Protein: CAWTGQNTGELFF.

This clonotype was counted a few times. A much larger clone lies a single base off, so this may be a read error. The chain uses TRBV4-1 and TRBJ1-1; tentatively, D is TRBD1 (5 bases). CDR3 length equals 14 residues. Germline CDR1 and CDR2: MGHRA and YSYEKL. Trimming cost V 0 bases and J 13 bases, with 18 bases left between them. CDR3: CASSQESVGAAVFF. The DNA of the CDR3 is TGCGCCAGCAGCCAAGAATCGGTCGGGGCTGCGGTTTTCTTT.

This clonotype occurred a few times. This sequence joins TRBV10-1 and TRBJ2-3; no firm D call. V shed 0 bases and J shed 6 bases, with 10 bases lying between them. The CDR3 extends over 14 amino acids. From germline, CDR1 is WNHNN and CDR2 SYGVQD (reference sequence). CDR3 nucleotides: TGCGCCAGCAGTGAGTCGACTCGCATGGATACGCAGTATTTT. Translating gives CASSESTRMDTQYF.

J is TRBJ2-1 and V is TRBV11-2; 13 positions agree with TRBD2. The CDR3 runs 18 residues. The germline CDR1 and CDR2 sequences are SGHAT and FQNNGV. With 5 bases clipped from V and 2 bases from J, the junction kept 9 bases outside the gene matches. The CDR3 DNA sequence: TGTGCCAGCAGCACCCGACAGGGGACTAGCGGGACCTACAATGAGCAGTTCTTC. Amino acid sequence: CASSTRQGTSGTYNEQFF.

This clonotype appeared many times. The chain uses TRBV6-5 and TRBJ2-3; 9 bases agree with TRBD2. With 0 bases clipped from V and 4 bases from J, the junction kept 2 bases outside the gene matches. The CDR3 totals 15 residues. Germline V gene lookup returns CDR1 MNHEY and CDR2 SVGAGI. CDR3 in DNA: TGTGCCAGCAGTTACTCAGCGGGAGGAGCAGATACGCAGTATTTT. This sequence encodes CASSYSAGGADTQYF.

The chain links TRBV12-3 or TRBV12-4 to TRBJ2-7, with D tentatively TRBD1 (5 bases). The CDR3 sequence is 14 residues long. Trimming stripped 5 bases from V and 9 bases from J, with 20 bases between. The CDR3 reads CASSPHDRPKGQYF. In DNA, the CDR3 is TGTGCCAGCAGTCCGCACGACAGACCCAAGGGGCAGTACTTC.

This clonotype was detected ten times or more. V and J are TRBV20-1 and TRBJ2-1; D may correspond to TRBD1 or TRBD2 (5 bases each). The V and J ends lost 4 bases and 9 bases respectively, with 22 bases between them. This CDR3 contains 15 residues. Germline V gene sequence: CDR1 DFQATT, CDR2 SNEGSKA (reference sequence). The DNA for the CDR3 is TGCAGTGCTATGCCATTCCGGGACCCTAGGCGTGAGCAGTTCTTC. Translated: CSAMPFRDPRREQFF.

Note on this clonotype: Since a much larger clone is just one base distant, this may be a read error. V usage is TRBV20-1 and J usage is TRBJ1-1; maybe TRBD1 (5 bases). This CDR3 is built from 13 residues. Trimming cost V 5 bases and J 4 bases, with 14 bases left between them. The V gene's germline CDR1 is DFQATT and CDR2 SNEGSKA (reference sequence). CDR3 sequence: CSAAGTAITEAFF. The DNA for the CDR3 is TGCAGTGCTGCCGGGACCGCGATCACTGAAGCTTTCTTT.

This sequence joins TRBV9 and TRBJ2-1, with D hard to call. Trimming took 0 bases from V and 9 from J, leaving 7 bases between them. Germline-derived CDR1 and CDR2 are SGDLS and YYNGEE. The CDR3 extends over 12 amino acids. Here the CDR3 reads CASSVDWGEQFF. CDR3 DNA: TGTGCCAGCAGCGTAGATTGGGGTGAGCAGTTCTTC.

The V gene is TRBV12-3 or TRBV12-4, the J gene TRBJ1-2; D is uncertain. V gave up 3 bases and J gave up 6 bases, with 11 bases separating them. The CDR3 runs to 13 residues. The CDR3 region has the DNA TGTGCCAGCAGTTTGGCGGGTGTGCATGGCTACACCTTC. Translated, it gives CASSLAGVHGYTF.

This clonotype has ten or more counts. V gene TRBV2 combines with J gene TRBJ2-1; 7 bases are a match to TRBD1. Trimming at V came to 0 bases and at J to 3 bases, leaving 5 bases not matched to a gene. CDR1 is SNHLY and CDR2 is FYNNEI in the germline V gene. The CDR3 consists of 16 residues. The DNA of the CDR3 is TGTGCCAGCAGTGAAGCGCTAGGGGGCCTCTACAATGAGCAGTTCTTC. This codes for CASSEALGGLYNEQFF.

Many counts were recorded for this clonotype. This sequence joins TRBV18 and TRBJ2-1; 7 positions match TRBD2. The CDR3 is 16 residues long. The germline V gene encodes CDR1 KGHSH and CDR2 LQKENI. J lost 4 bases, V lost 3 bases, and 9 bases had no gene match. The CDR3 DNA reads as TGTGCCAGCTCACCCCCAATCGGGGGAGGGTACAATGAGCAGTTCTTC. This sequence encodes CASSPPIGGGYNEQFF. Supplemented by reference TRBV18 and TRBJ2-1, the full variable domain reads NAGVMQNPRHLVRRRGQEARLRCSPMKGHSHVYWYRQLPEEGLKFMVYLQKENIIDESGMPKERFSAEFPKEGPSILRIQQVVRGDSAAYFCASSPPIGGGYNEQFFGPGTRLTVL.

This clonotype has just a few counts. The CDR3 here is CASSQGPSRETQYF. The CDR3 DNA reads as TGTGCCAGCAGCCAAGGGCCGTCAAGGGAGACCCAGTACTTC. The V call is TRBV3-1, the J call TRBJ2-5; the D is unclear. V was trimmed by 1 base and J by 5 bases, leaving 11 bases between them. The CDR3 extends over 14 amino acids. CDR1 and CDR2 from the germline V gene are LGHDT and YNNKEL (reference sequence).

This clonotype has more than one count but fewer than ten. This sequence joins TRBV5-4 and TRBJ2-1, with unresolved D. V shed 2 bases and J shed 6 bases, with 12 bases lying between them. Germline values: CDR1 SGHNT, CDR2 YYREEE (reference sequence). The CDR3 is made up of 14 amino acids. CDR3 protein: CASSFEGRPNEQFF. The CDR3 bases are TGTGCCAGCAGCTTCGAAGGTCGCCCCAATGAGCAGTTCTTC.

This clonotype has just a few counts. A junction end diverges from the germline sequence, so it may reflect a read error. Here the CDR3 DNA reads TGTACCAGCATCGAGACAGGGACAAACGGTGAGCAGTTCTTC. This sequence encodes CTSIETGTNGEQFF. The chain carries TRBV12-3 or TRBV12-4 and TRBJ2-1; 7 bases are a match to TRBD1. This CDR3 spans 14 amino acids.

This clonotype was picked up many times. The chain has TRBV10-3 and TRBJ2-1; TRBD2 matches at 14 bases. After removal of 5 bases from V and 5 bases from J, the junction contained 5 bases not matched to a gene. Germline-derived CDR1 and CDR2 are ENHRY and SYGVKD. This CDR3 is built from 16 residues. CDR3 protein: CAISTPTSGRDNEQFF. The CDR3 bases are TGTGCCATCAGTACCCCGACTAGCGGGAGGGACAATGAGCAGTTCTTC.

In this sample, this clonotype turned up a few times. The rearrangement joins TRBV28 to TRBJ2-5, with D hard to call. There are 14 residues in the CDR3. V was clipped by 6 bases and J by 3 bases, with 14 bases between them. Germline CDR1 reads MDHEN; CDR2 reads SYDVKM. CDR3 residues: CASSRSPAEETQYF. The CDR3 DNA reads TGTGCCAGCAGCCGCTCCCCGGCTGAAGAGACCCAGTACTTC. Full variable domain (missing parts from reference TRBV28 and TRBJ2-5): DVKVTQSSRYLVKRTGEKVFLECVQDMDHENMFWYRQDPGLGLRLIYFSYDVKMKEKGDIPEGYSVSREKKERFSLILESASTNQTSMYLCASSRSPAEETQYFGPGTRLLVL.